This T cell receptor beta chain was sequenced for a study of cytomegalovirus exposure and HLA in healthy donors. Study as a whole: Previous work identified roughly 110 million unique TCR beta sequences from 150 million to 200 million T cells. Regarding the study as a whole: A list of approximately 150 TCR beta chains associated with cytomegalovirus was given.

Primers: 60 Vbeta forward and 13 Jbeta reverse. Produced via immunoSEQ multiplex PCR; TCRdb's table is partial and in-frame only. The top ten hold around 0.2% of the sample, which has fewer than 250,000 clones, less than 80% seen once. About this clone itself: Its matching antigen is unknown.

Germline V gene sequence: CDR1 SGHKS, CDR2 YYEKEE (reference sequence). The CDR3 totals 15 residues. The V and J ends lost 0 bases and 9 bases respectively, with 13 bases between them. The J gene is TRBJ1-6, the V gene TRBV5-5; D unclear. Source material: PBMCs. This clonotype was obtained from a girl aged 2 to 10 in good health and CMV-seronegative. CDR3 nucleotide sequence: TGTGCCAGCAGCTTGGGGGTCGGGGAAGGTTCACCCCTCCACTTT. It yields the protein CASSLGVGEGSPLHF.